What follows are 24 T cell receptor beta chains derived from one specimen sequenced in a study of blood T cell repertoires in COVID-19. Using immunoSEQ multiplex PCR, the repertoire was profiled, and TCRdb retains in-frame clones only, with some absent. The sample records about 410,000 clones, around 89% being singletons. The sequencing input was peripheral blood. All receptors derive from a middle-aged woman with COVID-19, enrolled during active disease.

V and J are TRBV27 and TRBJ1-5; no clear D. Trimming left V 3 bases short and J 0 bases short, with 15 bases between. CDR1 is MNHEY, CDR2 SMNVEV, per germline (reference sequence). This CDR3 region has 17 residues. CDR3 DNA: TGTGCCAGCAGTTTCAACAGCCACTTTTCTAGCAATCAGCCCCAGCATTTT. Its protein product is CASSFNSHFSSNQPQHF.

This clone was detected once. The rearrangement uses TRBV5-1 and TRBJ1-2; 9 nucleotides match TRBD1. V gave up 4 bases and J gave up 7 bases; unmatched junction bases: 8. This CDR3 comprises 14 residues. Looked up from germline, CDR1 is SGHRS and CDR2 is YFSETQ. CDR3 sequence (DNA): TGCGCCAGCAGCAATACAGGGGGCACTGGTGGCTACACCTTC. It translates to CASSNTGGTGGYTF.

J is TRBJ1-1 and V is TRBV7-2; TRBD1 is a possible D gene (5 bases). Germline assignment: CDR1 SGHTA and CDR2 FQGNSA. The ends were cut back, 8 bases at V and 11 bases at J, with 24 bases in the middle. The CDR3 length is 14 residues. CDR3 in DNA: TGTGCCAGCCCGTTTCCATCCCCGACAGTTTTGGCTTTCTTT. Translation: CASPFPSPTVLAFF.

A few counts support this clone. The rearrangement links TRBV28 to TRBJ1-1; 8 nucleotides line up with TRBD1. From germline, CDR1 is MDHEN and CDR2 SYDVKM. V trimming: 5 bases; J trimming: 4 bases; junction bases outside the gene matches: 12. The CDR3 length is 16 residues. This chain's CDR3 is CASSLLQGAGTTEAFF. In nucleotides, the CDR3 is TGTGCCAGCAGTCTACTTCAGGGGGCAGGGACCACTGAAGCTTTCTTT. Full variable domain (remainder filled in from reference TRBV28 and TRBJ1-1): DVKVTQSSRYLVKRTGEKVFLECVQDMDHENMFWYRQDPGLGLRLIYFSYDVKMKEKGDIPEGYSVSREKKERFSLILESASTNQTSMYLCASSLLQGAGTTEAFFGQGTRLTVV.

This clone was observed a handful of times. V gene TRBV6-1 combines with J gene TRBJ2-7; D perhaps matches TRBD2 (5 bases). The CDR3 sequence is 15 residues long. The germline gives CDR1 MNHNS, CDR2 SASEGT. V lost 3 bases, J lost 3 bases, and 15 bases lay in between. CDR3 DNA: TGTGCCAGCAGTGAGCAAGCGCCTAGCCACTACGAGCAGTACTTC. This translates into CASSEQAPSHYEQYF.

This chain connects TRBV6-4 to TRBJ1-1; D is possibly TRBD1 (6 bases). Trimming left V 2 bases short and J 5 bases short, with 12 bases between. The germline CDR1 and CDR2 sequences are MRHNA and SNTAGT. The CDR3 consists of 14 residues. The CDR3 here is CASSDGRGNTEAFF. Written as DNA, the CDR3 is TGTGCCAGCAGTGACGGCAGGGGAAATACTGAAGCTTTCTTT.

This chain uses TRBV7-3 with TRBJ1-2; 8 nucleotides line up with TRBD1. The CDR3 length is 14 residues. The V segment lost 5 bases and the J segment 6 bases; nucleotides outside the gene matches: 8. Germline CDR1 SGHTA, CDR2 FQGTGA. Written as DNA, the CDR3 is TGTGCCAGCAGCCTGACAGGGGAAAGCAATGGCTACACCTTC. The encoded protein is CASSLTGESNGYTF.

The chain couples TRBV10-2 to TRBJ1-4; no reliable D call. Germline V CDR1 and CDR2: WSHSY, SAAADI. The CDR3 is 11 residues long. V lost 7 bases and J lost 8, with 8 bases in between. The CDR3 DNA follows: TGCGCCAGCACCGGAGGAGAAAAACTGTTTTTT. Translating it yields CASTGGEKLFF.

The CDR3 is CASSLEGVPNEKLFF. The CDR3 DNA reads TGCGCCAGCAGCTTGGAGGGGGTTCCTAATGAAAAACTGTTTTTT. The chain carries TRBV5-1 and TRBJ1-4; perhaps TRBD1 as D (6 bases). The V gene lost 0 bases and the J gene lost 3 bases, with 9 bases spanning the gap. The CDR3 contains 15 residues. Germline V CDR1 and CDR2: SGHRS, YFSETQ.

This sequence joins TRBV5-6 and TRBJ1-1; D gene uncertain. In germline, CDR1 is SGHDT, CDR2 YYEEEE. This CDR3 is 16 amino acids long. Deletions cut 0 bases from V and 1 base from J, with 13 bases between. As DNA, the CDR3 is TGTGCCAGCAGCTTGGCCCTCAGACGCGGGAACACTGAAGCTTTCTTT. This encodes CASSLALRRGNTEAFF. The variable domain in full, completed from reference TRBV5-6 and TRBJ1-1, reads DAGVTQSPTHLIKTRGQQVTLRCSPKSGHDTVSWYQQALGQGPQFIFQYYEEEERQRGNFPDRFSGHQFPNYSSELNVNALLLGDSALYLCASSLALRRGNTEAFFGQGTRLTVV.

V is TRBV19 and J is TRBJ2-3; TRBD2 aligns across 10 bases. Germline V gene sequence: CDR1 LNHDA, CDR2 SQIVND (reference sequence). The CDR3 sequence is 16 residues long. The ends lost 4 bases at V and 2 bases at J; junction bases unmatched: 6. CDR3 bases: TGTGCCAGTAGTACCCTAGCGGGAGCGGTCACAGATACGCAGTATTTT. It is translated as CASSTLAGAVTDTQYF.

The chain's CDR3 is CASSPGVVGGNEKLFF. As DNA, the CDR3 is TGCGCCAGCAGCCCAGGCGTAGTGGGGGGTAATGAAAAACTGTTTTTT. The chain carries TRBV5-1 and TRBJ1-4, with D perhaps matching TRBD1 (5 bases). The CDR3 consists of 16 residues. Per the germline V gene, CDR1 is SGHRS and CDR2 is YFSETQ. Trimming removed 4 bases at V and 4 bases at J, with 17 bases between.

CDR3 DNA: TGTGCCTGGAGTGTACGGACAAGGGCTTTCTTT. This codes for CAWSVRTRAFF. The chain combines TRBV30 with TRBJ1-1; D may be TRBD1 (5 bases). This CDR3 contains 11 residues. Germline loops: CDR1 GTSNPN, CDR2 SVGIG (reference sequence). V dropped 0 bases and J dropped 11 bases, with 10 bases sitting between them.

This clone was seen a few times. The gene calls are TRBV5-5 and TRBJ1-1; the match to TRBD1 covers 7 bases. The CDR3 has 17 amino acids. V shed 5 bases, J shed 0 bases, and the junction held 13 bases outside the gene matches. The germline V gene encodes CDR1 SGHKS and CDR2 YYEKEE (reference sequence). The CDR3 bases are TGTGCCAGCAGTAAAGACAGGGCCTATTCCATGAACACTGAAGCTTTCTTT. It translates to CASSKDRAYSMNTEAFF.

The chain couples TRBV3-1 (or the pseudogene TRBV3-2) to TRBJ1-5; possible D gene TRBD1, 6 bases. Deletions cut 3 bases from V and 4 bases from J, with 13 bases between. The CDR3 extends over 15 amino acids. Germline CDR1 LGHDT, CDR2 YNNKEL (reference sequence). This CDR3 is CASSHSGQGNQPQHF. The DNA for the CDR3 is TGTGCCAGCAGCCATTCGGGGCAGGGGAATCAGCCCCAGCATTTT.

The chain has TRBV14 and TRBJ2-1; a weak D match, TRBD1 (6 bases). The V end lost 1 base, the J end lost 9 bases, and 22 bases lay between the germline ends. Germline V gives CDR1 SGHDN, CDR2 FVKESK. The CDR3 totals 17 residues. For the CDR3, the DNA is TGTGCCAGCAGCCAAGGTCCGGTAGGGGGAGTTAATCTTGAGCAGTTCTTC. It yields the protein CASSQGPVGGVNLEQFF.

This chain joins TRBV6-2 or TRBV6-3 and TRBJ2-3; TRBD2 matches at 8 bases. CDR1 is MNHEY and CDR2 is SVGEGT in the germline V gene. Germline trimming cut 5 bases from V and 4 bases from J; bases unmatched to any gene: 8. CDR3 length: 15 residues. CDR3 in DNA: TGTGCCAGCAGTCGCGGGGGGCCTGTGTCAGATACGCAGTATTTT. Amino acids: CASSRGGPVSDTQYF.

V usage is TRBV28 and J usage is TRBJ2-6; D is perhaps TRBD2 (5 bases). V lost 1 base and J 2 bases, leaving 12 bases between the germline ends. Germline CDR1 is MDHEN and CDR2 is SYDVKM. The CDR3 contains 17 residues. The CDR3 DNA reads TGTGCCAGCAGTTTATCAGGACTTGGGGCTGGGGCCAACGTCCTGACTTTC. Protein product: CASSLSGLGAGANVLTF.

The chain joins TRBV9 to TRBJ2-2; D unclear. Germline lookup yields CDR1 SGDLS and CDR2 YYNGEE. The CDR3 loop spans 14 amino acids. Trimming left V 0 bases short and J 4 bases short, with 7 bases between. The CDR3 is CASSVGRSTGELFF. The CDR3 bases are TGTGCCAGCAGCGTAGGTCGCAGCACCGGGGAGCTGTTTTTT.

The rearrangement links TRBV7-2 to TRBJ2-7, with 9 nucleotides matching TRBD2. This CDR3 has 15 amino acids. With 4 bases clipped from V and 2 bases from J, the junction kept 6 bases outside the gene matches. The V gene's germline CDR1 is SGHTA and CDR2 FQGNSA. CDR3 coding DNA: TGTGCCAGCAGCTCCTGGACTAGCGCCACCTACGAGCAGTACTTC. Amino acids: CASSSWTSATYEQYF. Drawing the rest from reference TRBV7-2 and TRBJ2-7, the complete variable domain is GAGVSQSPSNKVTEKGKDVELRCDPISGHTALYWYRQSLGQGLEFLIYFQGNSAPDKSGLPSDRFSAERTGGSVSTLTIQRTQQEDSAVYLCASSSWTSATYEQYFGPGTRLTVT.

V usage is TRBV3-1 (or the pseudogene TRBV3-2) and J usage is TRBJ2-5; 7 bases match TRBD2. Germline V gene sequence: CDR1 LGHDT, CDR2 YNNKEL (reference sequence). The CDR3 consists of 14 residues. V lost 4 bases to trimming and J lost 5 bases; unmatched junction nucleotides: 7. The CDR3: CASSPRGGRETQYF. The CDR3 region has the DNA TGTGCCAGCAGCCCGCGGGGAGGGCGGGAGACCCAGTACTTC.

V gene TRBV5-1 combines with J gene TRBJ2-5; the match to TRBD2 covers 14 bases. Germline loops: CDR1 SGHRS, CDR2 YFSETQ. With 5 bases clipped from V and 5 bases from J, the junction kept 11 bases outside the gene matches. The CDR3 sequence is 17 residues long. The CDR3 reads CASSLGLAGGKTETQYF. The CDR3 DNA reads TGCGCCAGCAGTTTAGGACTAGCGGGGGGCAAGACGGAGACCCAGTACTTC.

V is TRBV6-6 and J is TRBJ2-1, with 11 bases fitting TRBD2. CDR1 and CDR2 (germline): MNHNY, SVGAGI (reference sequence). The CDR3 loop spans 16 amino acids. The V and J ends lost 0 bases and 4 bases, in that order; junction bases with no gene match: 2. CDR3 loop: CASSYSTSGTYNEQFF. As DNA, the CDR3 is TGTGCCAGCAGTTACTCGACTAGCGGGACGTACAATGAGCAGTTCTTC.

This rearrangement joins TRBV7-2 to TRBJ1-2, with 7 bases identical to TRBD1. Germline CDR1 SGHTA, CDR2 FQGNSA. This CDR3 comprises 18 residues. V shed 1 base, J shed 4 bases, and the junction held 15 bases outside the gene matches. The CDR3 sequence is CASSLEGGRAVRGYGYTF. DNA for the CDR3: TGTGCCAGCAGCTTAGAAGGGGGCAGGGCCGTTCGGGGCTATGGCTACACCTTC.